This T cell receptor beta chain was observed in a study of shared clonotypes between healthy human individuals. Only CD45RO-negative cells positively selected for CCR7 counted as naive CD8 cells, so terminally differentiated effector memory CD45RA+ cells were excluded. Assay used: immunoSEQ multiplex PCR; TCRdb lists only in-frame clones, some missing. The sample has hundreds of thousands of clones, nearly 95% seen once. The V and J ends lost 3 bases and 6 bases respectively, with 17 bases between them. Germline CDR1 and CDR2: MNHEY and SMNVEV (reference sequence). CDR3 size: 16 residues. Sequencing was performed on naive CD8+ T cells sorted from blood. The receptor's source is a man aged 30 to 45 in good health. V gene TRBV27 combines with J gene TRBJ2-2; D perhaps matches TRBD2 (6 bases). CDR3 DNA: TGTGCCAGCAGTTTTTTCGGAGGGGATGGGTCCGGGGAGCTGTTTTTT. Its protein product is CASSFFGGDGSGELFF.